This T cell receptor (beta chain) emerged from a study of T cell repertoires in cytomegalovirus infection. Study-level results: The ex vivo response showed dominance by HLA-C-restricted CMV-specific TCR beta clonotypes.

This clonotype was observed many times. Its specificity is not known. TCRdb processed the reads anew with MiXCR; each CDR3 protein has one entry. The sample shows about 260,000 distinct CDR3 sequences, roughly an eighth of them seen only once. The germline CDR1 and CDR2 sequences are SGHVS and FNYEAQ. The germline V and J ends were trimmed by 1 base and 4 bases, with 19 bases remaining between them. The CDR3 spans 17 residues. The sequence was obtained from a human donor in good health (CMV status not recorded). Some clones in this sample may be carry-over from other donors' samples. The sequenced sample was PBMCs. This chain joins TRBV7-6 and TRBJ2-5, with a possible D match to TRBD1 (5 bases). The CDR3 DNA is TGTGCCAGCAGCTTAGTAGCAGGGCCACCAATTGGAGAGACCCAGTACTTC. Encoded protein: CASSLVAGPPIGETQYF.